This T cell receptor (beta chain) derives from a study of shared clonotypes between healthy human individuals. Produced via immunoSEQ multiplex PCR; TCRdb's table is partial and in-frame only. In the table there are more than 550,000 clones, around 91% of which are singletons. Healthy and HIV-negative, the adult donors had no recent acute infections or vaccinations. Among the donors, all were Caucasian adults who lived in Nashville, Tennessee. On this clone: Its antigen is unidentified.

Study-level points and caveats: Relative to memory subsets, naive subsets generally showed larger estimated richness.

The CDR3 covers 14 residues. V dropped 7 bases and J dropped 2; count of bases not matched to a gene: 2. Looked up from germline, CDR1 is SGHRS and CDR2 is YFSETQ. Sequencing was carried out using memory CD8+ T cells from PBMCs. Subset meaning: CD45RO+ cells pooled with CCR7-negative TemRA cells. The clonotype was recovered from a man between 18 and 29 years old in good health. Some clones in this sample may be carry-over from other donors' samples. The rearrangement links TRBV5-1 to TRBJ2-5, with TRBD2 matching over 13 bases. CDR3 coding DNA: TGCGCCAGCGCGACTAGCGGGAGGCAAGAGACCCAGTACTTC. This translates into CASATSGRQETQYF.